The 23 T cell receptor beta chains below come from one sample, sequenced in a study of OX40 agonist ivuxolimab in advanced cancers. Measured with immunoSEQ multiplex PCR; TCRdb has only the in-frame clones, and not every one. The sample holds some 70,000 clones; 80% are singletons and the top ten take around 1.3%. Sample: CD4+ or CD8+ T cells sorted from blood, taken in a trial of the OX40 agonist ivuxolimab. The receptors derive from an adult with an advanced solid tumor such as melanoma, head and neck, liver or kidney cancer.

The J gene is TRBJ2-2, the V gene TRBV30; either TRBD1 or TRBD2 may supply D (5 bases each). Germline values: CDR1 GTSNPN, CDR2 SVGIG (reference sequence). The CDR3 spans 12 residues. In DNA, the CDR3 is TGTGGACGCGGTAGGGACCCCGGGGAGCTGTTTTTT. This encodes CGRGRDPGELFF.

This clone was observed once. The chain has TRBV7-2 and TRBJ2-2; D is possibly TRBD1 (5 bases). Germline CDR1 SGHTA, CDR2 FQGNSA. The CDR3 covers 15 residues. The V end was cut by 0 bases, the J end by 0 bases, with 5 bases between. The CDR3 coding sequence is TGTGCCAGCAGCTTAGCGGGGCCGAACACCGGGGAGCTGTTTTTT. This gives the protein CASSLAGPNTGELFF.

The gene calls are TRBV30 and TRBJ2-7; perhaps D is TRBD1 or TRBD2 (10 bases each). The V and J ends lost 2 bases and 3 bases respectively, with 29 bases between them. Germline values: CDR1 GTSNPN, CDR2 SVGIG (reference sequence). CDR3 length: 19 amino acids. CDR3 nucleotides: TGTGCCTGGAGTAGGCCCGGGACAGGGGCAGCGGGGGGGGACTACGAGCAGTACTTC. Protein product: CAWSRPGTGAAGGDYEQYF.

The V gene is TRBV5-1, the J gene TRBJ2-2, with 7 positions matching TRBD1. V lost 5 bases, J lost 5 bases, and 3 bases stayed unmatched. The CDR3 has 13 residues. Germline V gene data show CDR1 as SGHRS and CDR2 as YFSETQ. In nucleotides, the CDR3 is TGCGCCAGCAGAGACAGGGAGACCGGGGAGCTGTTTTTT. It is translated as CASRDRETGELFF.

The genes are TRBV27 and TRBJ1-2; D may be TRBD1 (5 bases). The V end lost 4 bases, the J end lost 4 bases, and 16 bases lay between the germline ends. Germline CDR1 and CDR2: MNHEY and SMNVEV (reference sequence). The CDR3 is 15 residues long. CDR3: CASSSPGLGFYGYTF. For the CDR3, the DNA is TGTGCCAGCAGTTCGCCAGGGTTAGGATTCTATGGCTACACCTTC.

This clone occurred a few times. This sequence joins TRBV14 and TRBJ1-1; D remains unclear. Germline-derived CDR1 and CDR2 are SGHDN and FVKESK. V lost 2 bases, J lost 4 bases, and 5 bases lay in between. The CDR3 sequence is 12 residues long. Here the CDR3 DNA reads TGTGCCAGCAGCCAATATTCCACTGAAGCTTTCTTT. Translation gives CASSQYSTEAFF.

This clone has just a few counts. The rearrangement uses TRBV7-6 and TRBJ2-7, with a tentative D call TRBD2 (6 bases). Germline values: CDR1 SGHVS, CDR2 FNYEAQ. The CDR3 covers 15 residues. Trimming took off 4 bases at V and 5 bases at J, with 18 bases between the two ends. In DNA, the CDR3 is TGTGCCAGCAGCTCCACGGGACTCTTTTCCCACGAGCAGTACTTC. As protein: CASSSTGLFSHEQYF.

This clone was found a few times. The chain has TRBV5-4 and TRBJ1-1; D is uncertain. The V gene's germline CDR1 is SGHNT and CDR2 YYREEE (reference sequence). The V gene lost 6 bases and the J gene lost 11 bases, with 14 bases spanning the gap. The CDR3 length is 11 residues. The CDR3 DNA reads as TGTGCCAGCACCAATAGAGGGAGGGCTTTCTTT. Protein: CASTNRGRAFF.

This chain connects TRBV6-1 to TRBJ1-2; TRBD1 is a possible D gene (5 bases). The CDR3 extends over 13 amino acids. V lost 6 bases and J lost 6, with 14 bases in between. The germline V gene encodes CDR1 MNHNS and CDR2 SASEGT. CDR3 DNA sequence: TGTGCCAGCAGGGTATTGACAGCCAATGGCTACACCTTC. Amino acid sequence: CASRVLTANGYTF.

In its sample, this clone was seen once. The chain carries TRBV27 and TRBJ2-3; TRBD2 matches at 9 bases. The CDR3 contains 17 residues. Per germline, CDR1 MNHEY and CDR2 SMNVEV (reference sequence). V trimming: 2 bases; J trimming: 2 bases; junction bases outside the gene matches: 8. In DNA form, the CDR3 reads TGTGCCAGCAGTTTACGGGCTAGCGGGGTGATCACAGATACGCAGTATTTT. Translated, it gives CASSLRASGVITDTQYF.

The CDR3 loop is CASSVGQGENTGELFF. CDR3 bases: TGTGCCAGCAGCGTGGGACAGGGGGAGAACACCGGGGAGCTGTTTTTT. The genes are TRBV9 and TRBJ2-2, with 11 bases aligning to TRBD1. Germline trimming cut 2 bases from V and 1 base from J; bases unmatched to any gene: 1. This CDR3 spans 16 amino acids. The germline V gene has CDR1 SGDLS and CDR2 YYNGEE.

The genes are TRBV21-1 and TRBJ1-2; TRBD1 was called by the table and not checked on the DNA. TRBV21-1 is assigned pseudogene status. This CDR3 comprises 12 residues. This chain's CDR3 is CASSKTGGGYTF. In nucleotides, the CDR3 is TGTGCCAGCAGCAAAACAGGGGGGGGCTACACCTTC.

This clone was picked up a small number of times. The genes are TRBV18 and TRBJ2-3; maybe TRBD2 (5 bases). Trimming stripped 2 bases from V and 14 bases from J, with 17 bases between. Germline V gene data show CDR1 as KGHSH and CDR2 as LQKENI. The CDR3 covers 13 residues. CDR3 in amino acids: CASSPSVGEIRYF. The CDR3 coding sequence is TGTGCCAGCTCACCATCTGTCGGGGAGATTAGGTATTTT.

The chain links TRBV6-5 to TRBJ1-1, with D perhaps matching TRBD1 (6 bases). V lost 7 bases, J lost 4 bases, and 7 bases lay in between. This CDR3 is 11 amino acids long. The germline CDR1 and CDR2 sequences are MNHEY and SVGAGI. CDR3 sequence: CASTGATEAFF. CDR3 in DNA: TGTGCCAGCACGGGGGCCACTGAAGCTTTCTTT.

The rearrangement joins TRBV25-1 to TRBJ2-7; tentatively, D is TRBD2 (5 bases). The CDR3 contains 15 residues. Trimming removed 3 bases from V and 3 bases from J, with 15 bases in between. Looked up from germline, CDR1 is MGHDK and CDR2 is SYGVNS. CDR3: CASSEYGGRYYEQYF. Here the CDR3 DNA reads TGTGCCAGCAGTGAGTATGGCGGGCGTTACTACGAGCAGTACTTC.

CDR3 sequence: CASSSRLAADNEQFF. CDR3 DNA sequence: TGTGCCAGCAGCTCACGACTAGCGGCCGACAATGAGCAGTTCTTC. The V call is TRBV7-3, the J call TRBJ2-1, with 9 nucleotides matching TRBD2. CDR3 size: 15 residues. Germline V gene sequence: CDR1 SGHTA, CDR2 FQGTGA. J gave up 5 bases and V 4 bases, and 6 bases lay outside the gene matches.

The CDR3 region is CASSEESFTYNEQFF. As DNA, the CDR3 is TGTGCCAGCAGTGAAGAATCATTCACCTACAATGAGCAGTTCTTC. J is TRBJ2-1 and V is TRBV6-1, with D hard to call. The CDR3 totals 15 residues. Germline loops: CDR1 MNHNS, CDR2 SASEGT. The germline V and J ends were trimmed by 1 base and 2 bases, with 9 bases remaining between them.

The DNA for the CDR3 is TGTGCCGGAAGGGACGGCAATAATTCACCCCTCCACTTT. This codes for CAGRDGNNSPLHF. The chain joins TRBV30 to TRBJ1-6; D is possibly TRBD1 (5 bases). This CDR3 spans 13 amino acids. V was shortened by 8 bases and J by 5 bases, with 13 bases between the two germline ends. Germline-derived CDR1 and CDR2 are GTSNPN and SVGIG (reference sequence).

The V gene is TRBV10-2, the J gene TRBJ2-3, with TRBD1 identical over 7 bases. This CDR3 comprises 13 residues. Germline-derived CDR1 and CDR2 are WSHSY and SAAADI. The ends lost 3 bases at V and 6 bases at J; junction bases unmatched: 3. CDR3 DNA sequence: TGCGCCAGCAGTGAACAGGGGACGGATACGCAGTATTTT. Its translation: CASSEQGTDTQYF.

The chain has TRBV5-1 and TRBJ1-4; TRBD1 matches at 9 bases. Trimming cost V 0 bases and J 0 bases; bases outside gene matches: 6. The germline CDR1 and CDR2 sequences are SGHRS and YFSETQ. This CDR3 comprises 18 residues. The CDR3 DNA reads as TGCGCCAGCAGCTTGGCCGGGACAGGGCCAACAACTAATGAAAAACTGTTTTTT. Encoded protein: CASSLAGTGPTTNEKLFF. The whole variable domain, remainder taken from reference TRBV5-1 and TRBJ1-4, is KAGVTQTPRYLIKTRGQQVTLSCSPISGHRSVSWYQQTPGQGLQFLFEYFSETQRNKGNFPGRFSGRQFSNSRSEMNVSTLELGDSALYLCASSLAGTGPTTNEKLFFGSGTQLSVL.

Here the CDR3 reads CASSFRLFSYEQYF. CDR3 nucleotides: TGTGCCAGCAGTTTTCGGCTCTTCTCCTACGAGCAGTACTTC. The V call is TRBV27, the J call TRBJ2-5; D is uncertain. The DNA end is more similar to TRBJ2-7, so the J call may be wrong. CDR1 is MNHEY and CDR2 is SMNVEV in the germline V gene (reference sequence). The CDR3 consists of 14 residues.

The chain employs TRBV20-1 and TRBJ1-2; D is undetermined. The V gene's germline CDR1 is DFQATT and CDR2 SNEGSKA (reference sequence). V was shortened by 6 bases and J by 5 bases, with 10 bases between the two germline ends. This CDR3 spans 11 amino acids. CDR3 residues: CSASGGYGYTF. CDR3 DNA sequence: TGCAGTGCCTCGGGAGGGTATGGCTACACCTTC.

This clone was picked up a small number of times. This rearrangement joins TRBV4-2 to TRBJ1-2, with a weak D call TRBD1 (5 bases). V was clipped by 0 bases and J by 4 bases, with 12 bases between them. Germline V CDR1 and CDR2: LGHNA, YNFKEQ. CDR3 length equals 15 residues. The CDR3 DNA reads TGTGCCAGCAGCCAAGATCCCGACAGTCCCTATGGCTACACCTTC. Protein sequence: CASSQDPDSPYGYTF.